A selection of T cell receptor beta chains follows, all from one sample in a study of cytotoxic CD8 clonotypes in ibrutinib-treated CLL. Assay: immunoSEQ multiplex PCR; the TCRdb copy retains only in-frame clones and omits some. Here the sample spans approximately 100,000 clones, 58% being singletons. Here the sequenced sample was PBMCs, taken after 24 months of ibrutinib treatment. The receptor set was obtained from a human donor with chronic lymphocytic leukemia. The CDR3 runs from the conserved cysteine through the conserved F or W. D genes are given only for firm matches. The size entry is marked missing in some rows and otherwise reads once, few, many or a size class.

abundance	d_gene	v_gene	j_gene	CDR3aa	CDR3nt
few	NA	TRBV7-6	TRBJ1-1	CASSLMPSDRAFF	TGTGCCAGCAGCTTAATGCCCTCGGATCGGGCTTTCTTT
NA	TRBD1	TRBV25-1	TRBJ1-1	CASRTGRDTEAFF	TGTGCCAGCAGGACAGGGAGGGACACTGAAGCTTTCTTT
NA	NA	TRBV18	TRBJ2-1	CASSPSTSREVF	TGTGCCAGCTCACCCAGTACTAGCCGAGAGGTCTTC
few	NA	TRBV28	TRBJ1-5	CASHQADQPQHF	TGTGCCAGTCATCAGGCAGACCAGCCCCAGCATTTT
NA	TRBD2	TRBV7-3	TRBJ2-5	CASSPGVLAGQETQYF	TGTGCCAGCAGCCCCGGGGTCCTAGCGGGCCAAGAGACCCAGTACTTC
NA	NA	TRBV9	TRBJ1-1	CASSATPGGLGTEAFF	TGTGCCAGCAGCGCCACCCCCGGGGGGCTTGGTACTGAAGCTTTCTTT
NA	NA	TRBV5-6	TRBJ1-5	CASSIQGVGNQPQHF	TGTGCCAGCAGCATCCAGGGTGTTGGGAATCAGCCCCAGCATTTT
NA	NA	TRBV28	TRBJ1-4	CASSLAGTVNEKLFF	TGTGCCAGCAGTTTAGCCGGGACCGTTAATGAAAAACTGTTTTTT
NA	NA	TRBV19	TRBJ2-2	CASSRDHTGELFF	TGTGCCAGCTCCAGGGACCACACCGGGGAGCTGTTTTTT
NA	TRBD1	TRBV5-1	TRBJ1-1	CASSLAGGNMNTEAFF	TGCGCCAGCAGCTTGGCAGGGGGAAACATGAACACTGAAGCTTTCTTT
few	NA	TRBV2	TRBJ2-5	CASRGRVLFQETQYF	TGTGCCAGCAGGGGTCGAGTTCTGTTTCAAGAGACCCAGTACTTC
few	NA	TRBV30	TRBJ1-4	CAWSKGSLNEKLFF	TGTGCCTGGAGCAAGGGCAGCTTAAATGAAAAACTGTTTTTT
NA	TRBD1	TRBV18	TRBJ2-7	CASSPDNHRGYEQYF	TGTGCCAGCTCACCAGATAATCACAGGGGCTACGAGCAGTACTTC
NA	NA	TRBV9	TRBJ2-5	CASSVGPAQETQYF	TGTGCCAGCAGCGTAGGCCCAGCACAAGAGACCCAGTACTTC
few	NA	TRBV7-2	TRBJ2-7	CASNPGGYEQYF	TGTGCCAGCAACCCTGGCGGCTACGAGCAGTACTTC
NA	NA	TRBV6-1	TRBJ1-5	CASSGPGWPQHF	TGTGCCAGCAGCGGGCCCGGATGGCCCCAGCATTTT
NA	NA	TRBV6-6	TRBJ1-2	CASTEALDGYGYTF	TGTGCCAGCACCGAAGCATTGGACGGTTATGGCTACACCTTC
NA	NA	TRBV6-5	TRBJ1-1	CASSFQPGGTEAFF	TGTGCCAGCAGTTTTCAACCTGGTGGCACTGAAGCTTTCTTT
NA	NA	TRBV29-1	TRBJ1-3	CSARRTGNTIYF	TGCAGCGCCCGAAGGACTGGAAACACCATATATTTT
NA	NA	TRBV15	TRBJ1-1	CATSRDRGPTEAFF	TGTGCCACCAGCAGAGATCGGGGTCCCACTGAAGCTTTCTTT
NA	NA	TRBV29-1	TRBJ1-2	CSAGSVWAGYTF	TGCAGCGCCGGGAGTGTGTGGGCTGGCTACACCTTC
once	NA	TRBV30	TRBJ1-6	CAWSVDRINSPLHF	TGTGCCTGGAGTGTCGACAGAATTAATTCACCCCTCCACTTT
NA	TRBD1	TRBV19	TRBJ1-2	CASTTDRGHGYTF	TGTGCCAGTACCACGGACAGGGGGCATGGCTACACCTTC
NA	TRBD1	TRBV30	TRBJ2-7	CAWSTPGQGLYEQYF	TGTGCCTGGAGTACACCGGGACAGGGGTTATACGAGCAGTACTTC
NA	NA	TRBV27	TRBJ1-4	CASSRQGNEKLFF	TGTGCCAGCAGTAGGCAGGGGAACGAAAAACTGTTTTTT
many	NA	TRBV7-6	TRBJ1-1	CASSLELYTEAFF	TGTGCCAGCAGCTTAGAGCTTTACACTGAAGCTTTCTTT
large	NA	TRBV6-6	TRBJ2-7	CASKTGDPRTSYEQYF	TGTGCCAGCAAGACTGGGGACCCAAGGACCTCCTACGAGCAGTACTTC
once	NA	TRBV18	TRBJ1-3	CASRLENSLAGNTIYF	TGTGCCAGCCGACTTGAAAATTCACTAGCCGGAAACACCATATATTTT
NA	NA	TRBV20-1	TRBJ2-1	CSARRVTEQFF	TGCAGTGCTCGCAGGGTTACTGAGCAGTTCTTC
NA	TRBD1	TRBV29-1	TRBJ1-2	CSVGQGDGYTF	TGCAGCGTCGGACAGGGGGATGGCTACACCTTC
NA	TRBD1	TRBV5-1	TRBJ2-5	CASSLQGAVTETQYF	TGCGCCAGCAGCTTACAGGGGGCAGTTACGGAGACCCAGTACTTC
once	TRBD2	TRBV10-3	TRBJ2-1	CATEGLAGANEQFF	TGTGCCACCGAAGGACTAGCGGGGGCCAATGAGCAGTTCTTC
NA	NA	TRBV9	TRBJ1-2	CASSVEGGYGYTF	TGTGCCAGCAGCGTAGAGGGGGGCTATGGCTACACCTTC
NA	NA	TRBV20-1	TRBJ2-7	CSAMGANEQYF	TGCAGTGCTATGGGGGCTAACGAGCAGTACTTC
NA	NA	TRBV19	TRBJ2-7	CASSETGSLSYEQYF	TGTGCCAGTAGCGAAACGGGTTCCCTCTCCTACGAGCAGTACTTC
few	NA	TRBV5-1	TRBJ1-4	CASGEGGANNEKLFF	TGCGCCAGCGGAGAGGGAGGGGCTAATAATGAAAAACTGTTTTTT
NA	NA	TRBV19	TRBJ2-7	CASSPGFSSYEQYF	TGTGCCAGTAGTCCCGGGTTCAGCTCCTACGAGCAGTACTTC
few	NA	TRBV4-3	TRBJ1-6	CASSQEYLLGSSPLHF	TGCGCCAGCAGCCAAGAGTACCTTCTTGGGAGTTCACCCCTCCACTTT
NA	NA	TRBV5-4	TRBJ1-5	CASSRDLDSNQPQHF	TGTGCCAGCAGCCGGGACTTAGATAGCAATCAGCCCCAGCATTTT
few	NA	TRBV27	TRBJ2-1	CASSLGAGREFF	TGTGCCAGCAGTTTGGGGGCGGGGAGGGAGTTCTTC
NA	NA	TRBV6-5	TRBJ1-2	CASGQRPNYGYTF	TGTGCCAGCGGACAGAGACCTAACTATGGCTACACCTTC
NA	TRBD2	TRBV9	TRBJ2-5	CASSVASGGPATQYF	TGTGCCAGCAGCGTAGCTAGCGGGGGCCCGGCCACCCAGTACTTC
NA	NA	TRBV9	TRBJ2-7	CASSARRESYEQYF	TGTGCCAGCAGCGCTAGACGGGAGTCCTACGAGCAGTACTTC
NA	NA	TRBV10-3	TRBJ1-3	CAIGPGSGNTIYF	TGTGCCATCGGGCCGGGCTCTGGAAACACCATATATTTT
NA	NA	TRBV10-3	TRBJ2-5	CAIRGQVGETQYF	TGTGCCATCCGAGGGCAGGTCGGGGAGACCCAGTACTTC
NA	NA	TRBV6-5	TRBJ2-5	CASRNTPWTQYF	TGTGCCAGCCGGAACACCCCATGGACCCAGTACTTC
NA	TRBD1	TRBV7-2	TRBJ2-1	CASSPGQVYNEQFF	TGTGCCAGCAGCCCAGGACAGGTTTACAATGAGCAGTTCTTC
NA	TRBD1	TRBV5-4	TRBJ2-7	CASSPPGQGSYEQYF	TGTGCCAGCAGCCCGCCGGGACAGGGCTCCTACGAGCAGTACTTC
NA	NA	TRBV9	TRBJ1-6	CASSVDTDSYNSPLHF	TGTGCCAGCAGCGTAGATACAGATTCCTATAATTCACCCCTCCACTTT
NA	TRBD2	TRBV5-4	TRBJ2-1	CASSSLAGGWGEQFF	TGTGCCAGCAGCTCGCTAGCGGGGGGATGGGGTGAGCAGTTCTTC
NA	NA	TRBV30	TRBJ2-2	CASSTVANTGELFF	TGTGCCTCCAGTACAGTCGCGAACACCGGGGAGCTGTTTTTT
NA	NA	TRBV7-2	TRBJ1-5	CASSLGAPRTQHF	TGTGCCAGCAGCTTAGGGGCGCCGAGGACCCAGCATTTT
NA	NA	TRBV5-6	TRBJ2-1	CASSLTRVGDEQFF	TGTGCCAGCAGCTTGACCCGGGTTGGGGATGAGCAGTTCTTC
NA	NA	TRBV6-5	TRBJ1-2	CASSYSKGYGYTF	TGTGCCAGCAGTTACTCGAAGGGGTATGGCTACACCTTC
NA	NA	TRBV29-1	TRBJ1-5	CSVGTSGQPQHF	TGCAGCGTGGGGACATCGGGGCAGCCCCAGCATTTT
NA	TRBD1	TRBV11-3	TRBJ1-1	CASSLRTGTYTEAFF	TGTGCCAGCAGCTTAAGGACAGGTACCTACACTGAAGCTTTCTTT